The T cell receptor beta chain described here comes from a study of metastatic and nonmetastatic thyroid tumors. All patients were untreated before thyroid surgery. The CDR3 extends over 14 amino acids. The V gene lost 5 bases and the J gene lost 5 bases, with 12 bases spanning the gap. Germline loops: CDR1 KGHDR, CDR2 SFDVKD. This clone came up many times. With MiXCR, TCRdb reprocessed the PCR reads. The table has approximately 34,000 clones, 15% to 20% seen once. The chain employs TRBV24-1 and TRBJ2-1; D possibly matches TRBD1 or TRBD2 (6 bases each). The origin of this receptor is a female donor with papillary thyroid cancer or a benign thyroid nodule (not recorded which). Some clones in this sample may be carry-over from other donors' samples. The specimen was blood. The CDR3 nucleotides read TGTGCCACCAGTGCCCCGGGGGCCGACAATGAGCAGTTCTTC. It specifies CATSAPGADNEQFF.